This is a list of T cell receptor beta chains from one sample in a study of OX40 agonist ivuxolimab in advanced cancers. Sequencing used immunoSEQ multiplex PCR; TCRdb keeps in-frame clones, though not all of them. Here the sample spans about 31,000 clones, over 75% being singletons. The sample was CD4+ or CD8+ T cells sorted from blood, taken in a trial of the OX40 agonist ivuxolimab. The receptors derive from an adult with an advanced solid tumor such as melanoma, head and neck, liver or kidney cancer. Both conserved end residues are part of each CDR3. The order of the fields is J gene, CDR3 length, V gene, CDR3 protein.

TRBJ2-1 14 TRBV25-1 CASSDNSKVNEQFF
TRBJ1-2 11 TRBV28 CASSRFYGYTF
TRBJ1-1 16 TRBV27 CASSFMGRRTNTEAFF
TRBJ2-5 16 TRBV6-1 CASSEGVGELGETQYF
TRBJ2-7 15 TRBV6-5 CASSQMRTGRNEQYF
TRBJ2-7 15 TRBV19 CASSIGGGRSYEQYF
TRBJ2-2 14 TRBV28 CASRTQGNNGELFF
TRBJ2-7 14 TRBV2 CASRKLAGAYEQYF
TRBJ2-2 14 TRBV18 CASSSSGRTGELFF
TRBJ1-4 16 TRBV18 CASSPPGQTGTEKLFF
TRBJ2-4 14 TRBV4-1 CASSQDWPQNIQYF
TRBJ2-1 20 TRBV27 CASSSRAPRASGTQYNEQFF
TRBJ2-1 11 TRBV28 CASRLGGEQFF
TRBJ2-5 17 TRBV19 CASSIVGLAGGTETQYF
TRBJ2-1 15 TRBV6-6 CASRSGLAGESEQFF
TRBJ1-1 13 TRBV6-1 CASSEPGETEAFF
TRBJ2-7 15 TRBV7-9 CASSGRGLAGDEQYF
TRBJ2-7 14 TRBV15 CATSRELGQYEQYF
TRBJ2-5 11 TRBV7-9 CASSPQETQYF
TRBJ2-7 13 TRBV11-2 CASSLGQGQEQYF
TRBJ1-4 14 TRBV6-5 CATSSGPTNEKLFF
TRBJ1-5 15 TRBV28 CASNIRTVSNQPQHF
TRBJ2-3 15 TRBV25-1 CASSGVTRSTDTQYF
TRBJ1-5 15 TRBV2 CASSVLTNSNQPQHF
TRBJ1-2 14 TRBV19 CASSIPRANYGYTF
TRBJ2-7 15 TRBV11-2 CASSLDGGQSYEQYF
TRBJ2-7 14 TRBV28 CASSQTVAGYEQYF
TRBJ2-7 11 TRBV7-9 CASSSSQEQYF
TRBJ1-2 13 TRBV6-5 CASSSTGNYGYTF
TRBJ1-1 16 TRBV5-4 CASSSGQGGVMAEAFF
TRBJ2-7 15 TRBV18 CASSPLPGQGPSQYF
TRBJ2-2 15 TRBV19 CASSIRTSFAGELFF
TRBJ1-4 14 TRBV6-5 CAISPGQNNEKLFF
TRBJ1-2 15 TRBV5-6 CASSYPSQGRIGYTF
TRBJ2-5 13 TRBV11-3 CASSLSVQETQYF
TRBJ1-1 16 TRBV13 CASSLGRGQGVTEAFF
TRBJ2-7 18 TRBV4-1 CASSQGPLQREGYYEQYF
TRBJ1-1 14 TRBV11-2 CASSLGQGSTEAFF
TRBJ2-1 16 TRBV9 CASSVGGSGTYNEQFF
. 14 TRBV10-2 CASSESQGSYEQYF
TRBJ2-2 14 TRBV27 CASSLTPSTGELFF
TRBJ2-1 16 TRBV10-3 CAISESGRSSYNEQFF
TRBJ1-3 14 TRBV29-1 CSVGSEPSGNTIYF
TRBJ1-2 14 TRBV9 CASSPRTAIYGYTF
TRBJ1-5 16 TRBV28 CASKAGRAATNQPQHF
TRBJ2-3 15 TRBV28 CASSLLAGGLDTQYF
TRBJ1-1 15 TRBV5-8 CASSLALPRDTEAFF
TRBJ2-2 17 TRBV11-3 CASSLPSGRDGTGELFF
TRBJ1-4 14 TRBV9 CASSRTGGNEKLFF
TRBJ1-1 14 TRBV2 CASSEGGRDTEAFF